A single sample gave rise to the 19 T cell receptor beta chains below, sequenced in a study of blood T cells in healthy people across ages. The second PCR ran roughly 6 to 11 cycles with a sample-barcoded 5' primer and J-beta primers. TCRdb passed the 5' RACE reads through MiXCR, listing each CDR3 protein once. The sample holds about 290,000 distinct CDR3 sequences, less than 30% seen once. Specimen: blood. The source is a woman aged 70-85 years in good health.

J is TRBJ1-6 and V is TRBV27; 7 bases line up with TRBD1. CDR1 is MNHEY and CDR2 is SMNVEV in the germline V gene (reference sequence). This CDR3 comprises 16 residues. J gave up 7 bases and V 2 bases, and 8 bases lay outside the gene matches. CDR3 protein: CASSLMRGPWNSPLHF. CDR3 DNA sequence: TGTGCCAGCAGTTTAATGAGGGGGCCATGGAATTCACCCCTCCACTTT.

The chain has TRBV11-2 and TRBJ2-5; a possible D gene is TRBD2 (6 bases). V was cut by 4 bases and J by 5 bases, with 11 bases left in between. The germline V gene has CDR1 SGHAT and CDR2 FQNNGV. The CDR3 loop spans 13 amino acids. CDR3 protein: CASSSDYFETQYF. Written as DNA, the CDR3 is TGTGCCAGCAGCTCGGACTACTTTGAGACCCAGTACTTC. The whole variable domain, filled in from reference TRBV11-2 and TRBJ2-5, reads EAGVAQSPRYKIIEKRQSVAFWCNPISGHATLYWYQQILGQGPKLLIQFQNNGVVDDSQLPKDRFSAERLKGVDSTLKIQPAKLEDSAVYLCASSSDYFETQYFGPGTRLLVL.

This clonotype was picked up many times. V is TRBV29-1 and J is TRBJ2-5; 7 bases match TRBD1. V gave up 5 bases and J gave up 0 bases; unmatched junction bases: 3. The length of the CDR3 is 13 residues. Germline CDR1 is SQVTM and CDR2 is ANQGSEA. In DNA, the CDR3 is TGCAGCGTTCTGGGACAGTACCAAGAGACCCAGTACTTC. Its translation: CSVLGQYQETQYF.

The chain employs TRBV5-8 and TRBJ2-1; 10 nucleotides match TRBD2. The CDR3 consists of 16 residues. The germline gives CDR1 SGHTS, CDR2 YDEGEE. Losses at the gene ends were 3 bases for V and 2 bases for J; bases not matched to a gene: 5. CDR3 nucleotide sequence: TGTGCCAGCAGCTGGGGTAGCGGGAGGACCTACAATGAGCAGTTCTTC. It yields the protein CASSWGSGRTYNEQFF.

This clonotype showed up just a few times. J is TRBJ2-1 and V is TRBV7-9; 10 nucleotides align to TRBD2. This CDR3 region has 17 residues. J was trimmed by 7 bases and V by 1 base; bases with no gene match: 10. Germline assignment: CDR1 SEHNR and CDR2 FQNEAQ (reference sequence). CDR3: CASSLGSSGGVGNEQFF. In nucleotides, the CDR3 is TGTGCCAGCAGCTTAGGTTCTAGCGGGGGAGTCGGAAATGAGCAGTTCTTC.

This clonotype appeared many times. J is TRBJ1-1 and V is TRBV7-2; TRBD1 aligns across 7 bases. CDR3 length: 14 amino acids. V shed 3 bases and J 0 bases; nucleotides not matched to a gene: 1. Germline-derived CDR1 and CDR2 are SGHTA and FQGNSA. CDR3 coding DNA: TGTGCCAGCAGCTTGGGACAGATGAACACTGAAGCTTTCTTT. It yields the protein CASSLGQMNTEAFF. Full variable domain (outside the CDR3, taken from reference TRBV7-2 and TRBJ1-1): GAGVSQSPSNKVTEKGKDVELRCDPISGHTALYWYRQSLGQGLEFLIYFQGNSAPDKSGLPSDRFSAERTGGSVSTLTIQRTQQEDSAVYLCASSLGQMNTEAFFGQGTRLTVV.

A few counts support this clonotype. The germline gene is not matched at one end of the junction; a read error may be the cause. This sequence joins TRBV27 and TRBJ1-3, with D tentatively TRBD1 (6 bases). The CDR3 has 15 amino acids. Looked up from germline, CDR1 is MNHEY and CDR2 is SMNVEV (reference sequence). CDR3 DNA: TGTGCCAGCAAGGCAGGGGCCGAGTCTGGAAACACCATGTATTTT. It specifies CASKAGAESGNTMYF.

A word on this clonotype: A junction end diverges from the germline sequence, so it may reflect a read error. This rearrangement joins TRBV5-5 to TRBJ1-3, with 10 bases aligning to TRBD1. The CDR3 extends over 17 amino acids. Germline V gene sequence: CDR1 SGHKS, CDR2 YYEKEE (reference sequence). CDR3 coding DNA: TGTGCCAGCAGCTTGCAGGGACAGGGGCACTCTGGAAACGCCATATATTTT. Translated: CASSLQGQGHSGNAIYF.

The genes are TRBV7-6 and TRBJ2-1; D is possibly TRBD2 (5 bases). The V end lost 1 base, the J end lost 3 bases, and 10 bases lay between the germline ends. CDR3 size: 15 residues. Germline V gives CDR1 SGHVS, CDR2 FNYEAQ. CDR3 sequence (DNA): TGTGCCAGCAGCTTAGAGGACTCAATCTACAATGAGCAGTTCTTC. Translated: CASSLEDSIYNEQFF.

The chain combines TRBV7-2 with TRBJ2-5, with TRBD2 as a possible D gene (7 bases). This CDR3 has 13 amino acids. From germline, CDR1 is SGHTA and CDR2 FQGNSA. V dropped 8 bases and J dropped 5 bases, with 15 bases sitting between them. The CDR3 DNA reads TGTGCCAGCGGGGGGGGCAGAGCGGAGACCCAGTACTTC. Encoded protein: CASGGGRAETQYF.

V usage is TRBV18 and J usage is TRBJ2-1, with 9 bases aligning to TRBD1. Gene TRBJ2-7 matches the end of the DNA better, so the J call may be wrong. Germline-derived CDR1 and CDR2 are KGHSH and LQKENI. CDR3 length: 13 amino acids. The CDR3 loop reads CASSRDRADEQYF. Written as DNA, the CDR3 is TGTGCCAGCTCTCGGGACAGGGCCGACGAGCAGTACTTC.

This clonotype was seen at least ten times. This chain uses TRBV9 with TRBJ2-5; D assignment may be TRBD1 or TRBD2 (5 bases each). V lost 4 bases and J lost 5, with 18 bases in between. Germline values: CDR1 SGDLS, CDR2 YYNGEE. The CDR3 is made up of 15 amino acids. The CDR3 DNA follows: TGTGCCAGCAGCCCTCGGGACGGGCTCGTGGAGACCCAGTACTTC. Protein product: CASSPRDGLVETQYF.

The J gene is TRBJ2-5, the V gene TRBV6-6; D possibly corresponds to TRBD2 (5 bases). The J call may be faulty, since TRBJ2-1 better matches the DNA end. The CDR3 extends over 13 amino acids. Looked up from germline, CDR1 is MNHNY and CDR2 is SVGAGI (reference sequence). DNA for the CDR3: TGTGCCAGTACCCGACGAGGACTCGGCGGGCAGTTCTTC. Encoded protein: CASTRRGLGGQFF.

The rearrangement uses TRBV5-1 and TRBJ2-5; the D gene is possibly TRBD1 (6 bases). The DNA end is more similar to TRBJ2-1, so the J call may be wrong. This CDR3 spans 13 amino acids. Germline V gene sequence: CDR1 SGHRS, CDR2 YFSETQ. DNA for the CDR3: TGCGCCAGCAGCTTGCAACAGGGCGGTGAGCAGTTCTTC. This encodes CASSLQQGGEQFF.

DNA for the CDR3: TGTGCCAGCAGCACCGCAAGGGGTCGCCCTGGGGAGCAGTACTTC. This sequence encodes CASSTARGRPGEQYF. V gene TRBV7-2 combines with J gene TRBJ2-5, with D perhaps assigned TRBD1 or TRBD2 (5 bases each). Germline values: CDR1 SGHTA, CDR2 FQGNSA. The CDR3 consists of 15 residues. The germline V and J ends were trimmed by 5 bases and 11 bases, with 24 bases remaining between them. Full variable domain (remainder filled in from reference TRBV7-2 and TRBJ2-5): GAGVSQSPSNKVTEKGKDVELRCDPISGHTALYWYRQSLGQGLEFLIYFQGNSAPDKSGLPSDRFSAERTGGSVSTLTIQRTQQEDSAVYLCASSTARGRPGEQYFGPGTRLLVL.

The chain carries TRBV9 and TRBJ2-2, with D tentatively TRBD1 (5 bases). V lost 2 bases, J lost 4 bases, and 15 bases lay in between. The CDR3 sequence is 16 residues long. Germline V gives CDR1 SGDLS, CDR2 YYNGEE. The CDR3 sequence is CASSVDSGRITGELFF. DNA for the CDR3: TGTGCCAGCAGCGTGGATTCAGGGCGGATCACCGGGGAGCTGTTTTTT.

This clonotype was counted between two and nine times. The chain joins TRBV28 to TRBJ1-2, with 7 bases lining up with TRBD1. Germline loops: CDR1 MDHEN, CDR2 SYDVKM. This CDR3 has 15 residues. Trimming took 4 bases from V and 7 from J; bases not matched to a gene: 12. Here the CDR3 reads CASSSRRGGNRGYTF. The CDR3 DNA is TGTGCCAGCAGTTCCCGGAGAGGGGGCAACCGTGGCTACACCTTC.

This clonotype has just a few counts. The rearrangement joins TRBV7-2 to TRBJ2-3, with TRBD1 as a possible D gene (5 bases). CDR3 size: 13 residues. Germline-derived CDR1 and CDR2 are SGHTA and FQGNSA. V was trimmed by 5 bases and J by 10 bases, leaving 16 bases between them. The CDR3: CASSNRQSYAQYF. The CDR3 bases are TGTGCCAGCAGCAACAGACAGTCGTATGCGCAGTATTTT.

The rearrangement links TRBV20-1 to TRBJ2-1; TRBD2 matches 10 bases. CDR1 and CDR2 (germline): DFQATT, SNEGSKA (reference sequence). The CDR3 sequence is 15 residues long. V trimming: 3 bases; J trimming: 6 bases; junction bases outside the gene matches: 8. CDR3 residues: CSARDSGRASNEQFF. Here the CDR3 DNA reads TGCAGTGCTAGGGACAGCGGGAGGGCTAGCAATGAGCAGTTCTTC.